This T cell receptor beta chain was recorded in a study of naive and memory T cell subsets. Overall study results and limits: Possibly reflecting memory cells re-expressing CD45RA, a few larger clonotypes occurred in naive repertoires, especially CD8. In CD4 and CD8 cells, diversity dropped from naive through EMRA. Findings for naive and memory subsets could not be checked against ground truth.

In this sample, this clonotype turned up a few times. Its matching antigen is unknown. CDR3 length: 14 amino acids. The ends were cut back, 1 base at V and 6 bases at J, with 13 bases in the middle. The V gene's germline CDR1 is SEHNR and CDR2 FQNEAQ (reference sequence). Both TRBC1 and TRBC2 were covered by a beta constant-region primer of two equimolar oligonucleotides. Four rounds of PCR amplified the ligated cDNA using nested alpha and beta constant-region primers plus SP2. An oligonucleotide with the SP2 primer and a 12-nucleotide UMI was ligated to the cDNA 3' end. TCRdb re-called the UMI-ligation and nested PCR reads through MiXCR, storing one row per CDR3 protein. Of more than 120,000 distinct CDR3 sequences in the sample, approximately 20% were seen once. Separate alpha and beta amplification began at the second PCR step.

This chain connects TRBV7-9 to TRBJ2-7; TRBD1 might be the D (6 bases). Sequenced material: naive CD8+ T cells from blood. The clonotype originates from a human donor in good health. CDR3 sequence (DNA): TGTGCCAGCAGCTTAGTGCAGGGGAATACCGAGCAGTACTTC. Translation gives CASSLVQGNTEQYF.